One T cell receptor beta chain is described in this entry. The method was immunoSEQ multiplex PCR; TCRdb's version includes in-frame clones alone and lacks a portion of them. The table shows 20,000 to 30,000 clones, with 70% to 90% occurring only once. CDR3 length equals 15 residues. Germline-derived CDR1 and CDR2 are MNHEY and SMNVEV (reference sequence). V lost 1 base and J 10 bases, leaving 14 bases between the germline ends. This specimen comes from a study of blood T cell repertoires in COVID-19. Overall study context: The cDNA or gDNA used as material had been derived from T cells, B-cell-depleted T cells, or PBMCs.

The chain recombines TRBV27 with TRBJ1-6; D uncertain. The clonotype originates from a human donor in a cohort sampled during active COVID-19. The sequenced sample was peripheral blood. CDR3 DNA: TGTGCCAGCAGTTTATTTTCCCAATTAAGCTCACCCCTCCACTTT. It translates to CASSLFSQLSSPLHF.